Ten or more counts support the clone carrying this T cell receptor beta chain. As yet, its antigen is unknown. Between the trimmed V and J ends, which lost 6 bases and 4 bases, there was a span of 19 bases. This CDR3 comprises 15 residues. The germline V gene has CDR1 MDHEN and CDR2 SYDVKM. The entry originates in a study of early T cells in non-severe SARS-CoV-2 infection. Across the study: The sequenced material was bulk RNA from unsorted whole blood, and its chains were unpaired. Study outcomes and limitations: VDJdb-based annotation leaned toward anti-spike CD8 responses and missed private and CD4 specificities.

Individual cDNA molecules received unique molecular identifiers during library preparation. In TCRdb, the 5' RACE reads were re-called with MiXCR into one record per CDR3 protein. This sample has about 37,000 distinct CDR3 sequences, with 5% to 6.5% found just once. V usage is TRBV28 and J usage is TRBJ2-7; D unresolved. The sequencing input was whole blood. The sequence was obtained from an adult who was a healthcare worker with PCR-confirmed SARS-CoV-2 infection or an uninfected control (not recorded which). The CDR3 is CASSSLGRGTYEQYF. DNA for the CDR3: TGTGCCAGCAGCTCTCTGGGCCGCGGAACTTACGAGCAGTACTTC.